The clone carrying this T cell receptor (beta chain) was detected a few times. Its target is not known. These data originate in a study of regulatory T cells in long-lasting Graves disease. This CDR3 spans 14 amino acids. Germline V lookup: CDR1 MGHDK, CDR2 SYGVNS. V dropped 4 bases and J dropped 1 base, with 10 bases sitting between them. General observations from the study: Persistent disease favored TRBV28, TRBJ1-2 and TRBJ2-5.

Noted time point: newly diagnosed GD, antithyroid drugs for less than 3 months. From PBMCs, RNA was extracted and then used to make the TCR library. CDR3-region Arm-PCR and iRepertoire HTBI primers produced the TCR beta libraries. TCRdb ran MiXCR on the multiplex PCR reads and lists one entry per CDR3 protein. The sample lists under 700,000 distinct CDR3 sequences; about 16% were seen once. This sample was also put to use in a study of T cells in Graves' hyperthyroidism and ophthalmopathy.

The sequencing here drew on peripheral blood mononuclear cells (PBMCs), taken at new diagnosis, from a patient treated with antithyroid drugs. J is TRBJ1-1 and V is TRBV25-1; TRBD1 might be the D (5 bases). The receptor was derived from a woman aged 35-65 years with Graves disease. Written as DNA, the CDR3 is TGTGCCAGCAGTGTGGGGACCGAGAACACTGAAGCTTTCTTT. This translates into CASSVGTENTEAFF.